This T cell receptor (beta chain) was recovered during a study of CD8 T cells in Susac syndrome. With 8 bases removed from V and 3 bases from J, the gap between germline ends came to 14 bases. This CDR3 region has 12 residues. Germline V gene data show CDR1 as DFQATT and CDR2 as SNEGSKA (reference sequence). RNA, at about 0.45 to 1 ug, was reverse transcribed with random hexamers. TCRdb processed the immunoSEQ multiplex PCR reads anew with MiXCR; each CDR3 protein has one entry. This table holds some 300,000 distinct CDR3 sequences, over 75% found once. The sample comprised CD8+ T cells from PBMCs. This receptor was identified in a human donor with multiple sclerosis. V and J are TRBV20-1 and TRBJ2-7, with D unclear. CDR3 loop: CSPRKSHYEQYF. The CDR3 nucleotides read TGCAGTCCCCGCAAAAGCCACTACGAGCAGTACTTC.